The 4 T cell receptor beta chains below were found in one sample sequenced in a study of T cell repertoires in cytomegalovirus infection. These receptors lack a known antigen. TCRdb itself ran the reads through MiXCR, one entry per CDR3 protein. In the table there are about 270,000 distinct CDR3 sequences, around 20% of which are singletons. This sample comprised cultured PBMCs, obtained from culture after CMV antigen stimulation. The receptor source for this set is a human donor in good health (CMV status not recorded). Some clones in this sample may be carry-over from other donors' samples.

In this sample, this clonotype turned up many times. The chain links TRBV6-5 to TRBJ1-1; a possible D gene is TRBD1 (6 bases). The germline V gene has CDR1 MNHEY and CDR2 SVGAGI. The length of the CDR3 is 17 residues. Trimming removed 2 bases at V and 5 bases at J, with 21 bases between. CDR3 protein: CASSYSMVGGLGTEAFF. The CDR3 nucleotides are TGTGCCAGCAGTTACAGTATGGTCGGGGGGCTGGGAACTGAAGCTTTCTTT.

This clonotype was observed a handful of times. This rearrangement joins TRBV7-2 to TRBJ2-2; maybe TRBD1 (5 bases). The CDR3 loop spans 15 amino acids. The germline V and J ends were trimmed by 4 bases and 3 bases, with 12 bases remaining between them. Germline CDR1 reads SGHTA; CDR2 reads FQGNSA. The CDR3 DNA follows: TGTGCCAGCAGCTCGGACACGGATCACACCGGGGAGCTGTTTTTT. The encoded protein is CASSSDTDHTGELFF.

The chain couples TRBV11-3 to TRBJ1-3, with 10 bases matching TRBD1. Trimming at V came to 7 bases and at J to 6 bases, leaving 9 bases not matched to a gene. In germline, CDR1 is SGHNT, CDR2 YENEEA. The CDR3 sequence is 15 residues long. The DNA for the CDR3 is TGTGCCAGCACCCTGAGGGGACAGGGGCCAAACACCATATATTTT. The encoded protein is CASTLRGQGPNTIYF.

The chain links TRBV2 to TRBJ2-5; D is unclear. V gave up 5 bases and J gave up 5 bases, with 9 bases separating them. The germline V gene has CDR1 SNHLY and CDR2 FYNNEI. This CDR3 contains 12 residues. The CDR3 coding sequence is TGTGCCAGCAGTTTTCAGAGGGAGACCCAGTACTTC. Residues: CASSFQRETQYF.